What follows are 2 T cell receptor beta chains derived from one specimen sequenced in a study of blood T cell repertoires in COVID-19. The data were produced by immunoSEQ multiplex PCR, yet TCRdb's version contains in-frame clones alone and is incomplete. The sample has around 260,000 clones; 80% to 90% are singletons. Sequenced input: PBMCs or T cells enriched from blood (not recorded which). The source of these receptors is a young woman who had recovered from COVID-19.

The chain is built from TRBV30 and TRBJ2-1; 11 bases fit TRBD2. Germline trimming cut 5 bases from V and 7 bases from J; bases unmatched to any gene: 10. Germline lookup yields CDR1 GTSNPN and CDR2 SVGIG (reference sequence). The CDR3 has 15 residues. Written as DNA, the CDR3 is TGTGCCTGGGCTCTTGTAGCGGGGGGGCATAATGAGCAGTTCTTC. Translated, it gives CAWALVAGGHNEQFF. Using reference TRBV30 and TRBJ2-1 for the parts outside the CDR3, the full variable domain is SQTIHQWPATLVQPVGSPLSLECTVEGTSNPNLYWYRQAAGRGLQLLFYSVGIGQISSEVPQNLSASRPQDRQFILSSKKLLLSDSGFYLCAWALVAGGHNEQFFGPGTRLTVL.

The J gene is TRBJ2-1, the V gene TRBV12-5, with 10 bases aligning to TRBD2. This CDR3 region has 13 residues. After removal of 6 bases from V and 6 bases from J, the junction contained 2 bases not matched to a gene. CDR1 is LGHNT, CDR2 FRNRAP, per germline. The CDR3: CASGLAGRNEQFF. CDR3 nucleotide sequence: TGTGCTAGTGGACTAGCGGGACGCAATGAGCAGTTCTTC.